This TCR beta chain emerged from a study of blood T cell repertoires in COVID-19 (TCRdb year 2020). For the wider study: The collaborator samples originated in the United States, Italy and Spain and spanned the acute and convalescent phases of COVID-19. Sample metadata almost always included a de-identified subject ID, COVID-19 status, age in years and sex. The material from the prospective study consisted of cDNA or gDNA derived from T cells, B-cell-depleted T cells, or PBMCs. Subjects who had been exposed to COVID-19, were actively infected with it, or had recovered from it provided the deeply sampled blood TCRbeta repertoires that made up the dataset. Where available, HLA class I and class II types were taken from metadata supplied by the sample provider and were not determined by assay-based typing. Samples were obtained from the ongoing ImmuneRACE study (first 160 participants) and from about 1,300 subjects provided by 6 global collaborators. The repertoires were released in a freely available public database intended as a resource for research on the immune response to SARS-CoV-2. General study outcomes and caveats: The quantity of clinical and demographic metadata differed by source and by participant and was supplied without curation.

The junction shows trimming of 4 bases on V and 0 bases on J, plus 13 bases between the germline ends. As encoded in the germline V gene (reference sequence), CDR1 is MNHEY while CDR2 is SMNVEV. Inclusive of the bounding cysteine and phenylalanine, the CDR3 is 15 residues long. Solely the CDR3 DNA is kept, with 45 bases framed from the first base. This clone was counted a single time. There is no known antigen for this receptor. The record has no base qualities; no much larger clone is one base away. Enrolling through a virtual design, the prospective study's participants ranged in age from roughly 18 to 95 years and lived across approximately 25 United States geographic areas. In the prospective study, cohorts were assigned on the basis of participant-reported clinical history obtained from a screening survey and a study questionnaire. In the prospective study, mobile phlebotomists collected whole blood, serum and a nasopharyngeal or oropharyngeal swab from each participant. Participants in the prospective study had the option to provide additional blood draws and questionnaires over a 2-month period. Before DNA extraction, blood samples from the prospective study were shipped at room temperature or frozen.

The immunoSEQ Assay, a bias-controlled multiplex PCR, was used to amplify TCRbeta CDR3 regions from genomic DNA. The authors' pipeline ran thus. Nucleated cell counts per sample were estimated from amplification of reference gene primers within the assay. Sequence reads were collapsed and filtered to measure the absolute abundance of every unique TCRbeta CDR3 rearrangement. For each sample, productive Simpson clonality was calculated as the square root of Simpson's diversity index over productive rearrangements. In its TCRdb copy, this immuneACCESS table keeps in-frame sequences only and misses some clones. Where compared with another copy, unresolved V genes explain less than half of these, and the others have no known cause. That table furnishes V, J and clone size, whereas the DNA furnished D and trimming. This sample comprises about 360,000 clones, 70% to 90% of them detected only once. Roughly 2% of the sample comes from the top ten.

This receptor was taken from a woman aged 35 to 49 with acute COVID-19. The chain uses TRBV27 and TRBJ2-7; TRBD1 could be the D gene, as 6 bases match. Sequenced: PBMCs or T cells enriched from blood (not recorded which). The sequenced DNA: TGTGCCAGCAGTTCATCGGGACACCTCTCCTACGAGCAGTACTTC. Its protein product is CASSSSGHLSYEQYF.